This T cell receptor beta chain was captured by sequencing in a study of blood T cell repertoires in COVID-19. Turning to the study itself: T cells, B-cell-depleted T cells, or PBMCs provided the cDNA or gDNA that served as material.

The repertoire was sequenced with immunoSEQ multiplex PCR; TCRdb's copy has only in-frame clones and lacks some. There are about 250,000 clones in the sample; around 84% occur only once, and about 1.6% lies in the top ten. Among Cohort 3 donors, those recovered had two negative PCRs, clearance, or symptom resolution. The receptor was isolated from a man in his forties or fifties who had recovered from COVID-19. The specimen sequenced was PBMCs or T cells enriched from blood (not recorded which).

The DNA for the CDR3 is TGTGCCAGCAGCCCCCCGGGAGATTGGTCCTACAATGAGCAGTTCTTC. This encodes CASSPPGDWSYNEQFF. The chain recombines TRBV7-2 with TRBJ2-1; TRBD2 is a possible D gene (6 bases). Germline loops: CDR1 SGHTA, CDR2 FQGNSA. V lost 5 bases to trimming and J lost 1 base, with 15 bases between them. The CDR3 has 16 residues.